This T cell receptor (beta chain) is from a study of blood T cells in healthy people across ages. This clonotype came up many times. Next came a second PCR, run for about 6 to 11 cycles, which used a sample-barcoded 5' primer along with a J-beta primer mix. All cDNA molecules were each tagged by a template-switch adaptor with 12 random nucleotides. TCRdb independently ran MiXCR on the 5' RACE reads; one entry per CDR3 protein. The sample lists about 930,000 distinct CDR3 sequences; 25% to 35% were seen once. Per the germline V gene, CDR1 is DFQATT and CDR2 is SNEGSKA (reference sequence). This CDR3 region has 14 residues. V dropped 5 bases and J dropped 0; count of bases not matched to a gene: 4. In addition, the sample was reused for a study of T cells of mothers and their children.

The sequence was obtained from a woman aged 40 to 50 in good health. The chain is built from TRBV20-1 and TRBJ2-1; 7 nucleotides line up with TRBD2. Sequences were obtained from blood. The CDR3 DNA sequence: TGCAGTGCTTGGGGGGAGGGCTCCTACAATGAGCAGTTCTTC. Amino acid sequence: CSAWGEGSYNEQFF.